Listed here are 24 T cell receptor beta chains from one sample, sequenced in a study of T cells after yellow fever vaccination. TCRdb recomputed calls from the 5' RACE reads with MiXCR, one row per CDR3 protein. Of roughly 140,000 distinct CDR3 sequences listed, 6.5% to 8.5% are singletons. The material sequenced was CD4+ T cells sorted from PBMCs, taken 5 days after the yellow fever booster vaccination. These receptors were obtained from a young man who received the YFV17D yellow fever vaccine.

This clonotype was recorded a few times. CDR3 DNA: TGTGCCAGCAGCTTGGGAGTGGCCAAAAACATTCAGTACTTC. This codes for CASSLGVAKNIQYF. The chain employs TRBV27 and TRBJ2-4, with a weak D call TRBD2 (5 bases). This CDR3 has 14 residues. Germline V lookup: CDR1 MNHEY, CDR2 SMNVEV (reference sequence). The V and J ends lost 6 bases and 1 base respectively, with 10 bases between them.

The chain links TRBV11-2 to TRBJ2-5, with unresolved D. Germline V lookup: CDR1 SGHAT, CDR2 FQNNGV. The CDR3 sequence is 16 residues long. With 5 bases removed from V and 0 bases from J, the gap between germline ends came to 16 bases. CDR3 DNA sequence: TGTGCCAGCAGCCCAAGTTCCACGGTGTACCAAGAGACCCAGTACTTC. It translates to CASSPSSTVYQETQYF.

This clonotype was seen at least ten times. The rearrangement joins TRBV20-1 to TRBJ2-1; D is perhaps TRBD2 (5 bases). V was shortened by 3 bases and J by 4 bases, with 13 bases between the two germline ends. The germline V gene encodes CDR1 DFQATT and CDR2 SNEGSKA (reference sequence). CDR3 length: 14 residues. The CDR3 DNA follows: TGCAGTGCTAGTCTGGCGGGCGGATACAATGAGCAGTTCTTC. Encoded protein: CSASLAGGYNEQFF.

The table lists this clonotype with many counts. The CDR3 nucleotides read TGTGCCAGCAGTTTGGATGGGACATTCTTCGAGACCCAGTACTTC. This encodes CASSLDGTFFETQYF. The V and J genes are TRBV12-3 or TRBV12-4 and TRBJ2-5, with D possibly TRBD1 on 6 matching bases. The CDR3 is 15 residues long. V lost 3 bases and J 5 bases, leaving 16 bases between the germline ends.

Many counts were recorded for this clonotype. This rearrangement joins TRBV11-2 to TRBJ2-1, with D possibly being TRBD1 (6 bases). CDR3 length equals 18 residues. The germline gives CDR1 SGHAT, CDR2 FQNNGV. V was cut by 5 bases and J by 0 bases, with 20 bases left in between. This CDR3 reads CASSPRDKVKGSYNEQFF. CDR3 DNA: TGTGCCAGCAGCCCCCGGGACAAGGTAAAGGGCTCCTACAATGAGCAGTTCTTC. Full variable domain (remainder filled in from reference TRBV11-2 and TRBJ2-1): EAGVAQSPRYKIIEKRQSVAFWCNPISGHATLYWYQQILGQGPKLLIQFQNNGVVDDSQLPKDRFSAERLKGVDSTLKIQPAKLEDSAVYLCASSPRDKVKGSYNEQFFGPGTRLTVL.

This clonotype showed up many times. The rearrangement links TRBV6-1 to TRBJ1-5; D possibly corresponds to TRBD1 (6 bases). With 8 bases removed from V and 1 base from J, the gap between germline ends came to 15 bases. CDR1 and CDR2 from the germline V gene are MNHNS and SASEGT. CDR3 length: 15 residues. The CDR3: CASVTGRVSNQPQHF. As DNA, the CDR3 is TGTGCCAGCGTGACAGGAAGGGTGAGCAATCAGCCCCAGCATTTT.

This clonotype was counted at least ten times. The genes are TRBV6-2 or TRBV6-3 and TRBJ2-5; TRBD2 is a possible D gene (6 bases). The CDR3 is 14 residues long. V was cut by 6 bases and J by 5 bases, with 16 bases left in between. CDR1 and CDR2 (germline): MNHEY, SVGEGT. DNA for the CDR3: TGTGCCAGCAGAAAGGACTACGGGCCGGAGACCCAGTACTTC. Translated, it gives CASRKDYGPETQYF.

This chain joins TRBV7-2 and TRBJ2-1; the D gene could be TRBD1 or TRBD2 (5 bases each). V gave up 7 bases and J gave up 1 base, with 17 bases separating them. CDR1 is SGHTA, CDR2 FQGNSA, per germline. The CDR3 runs 16 residues. The CDR3 nucleotides read TGTGCCAGCATCCCCGAGGGGCTCAGGTCCTACAATGAGCAGTTCTTC. Amino acids: CASIPEGLRSYNEQFF.

In its sample, this clonotype was seen many times. The DNA for the CDR3 is TGTGCCAAGACCGGGACCTCCTACGAGCAGTACTTC. This encodes CAKTGTSYEQYF. The chain is built from TRBV21-1 and TRBJ2-7. TRBV21-1 is designated a pseudogene. CDR3 length equals 12 residues.

This clonotype has ten or more counts. The chain employs TRBV11-2 and TRBJ1-1; D gene uncertain. Germline CDR1 is SGHAT and CDR2 is FQNNGV. V was clipped by 1 base and J by 1 base, with 4 bases between them. CDR3 length equals 13 residues. The CDR3 sequence is CASSLVWNTEAFF. CDR3 nucleotide sequence: TGTGCCAGCAGCTTAGTGTGGAACACTGAAGCTTTCTTT.

A remark on this clonotype: Mismatch with germline at one junction end may stem from a read error. The chain uses TRBV20-1 and TRBJ2-7; 9 nucleotides line up with TRBD1. The CDR3 is 17 residues long. Per the germline V gene, CDR1 is DFQATT and CDR2 is SNEGSKA (reference sequence). CDR3 DNA sequence: TGCTGTGCTAGAGATCGGCGGTCGTCACAGGGGGCTTACGAGCAGTACTTC. Translating it yields CCARDRRSSQGAYEQYF.

This clonotype showed up just a few times. The chain uses TRBV20-1 and TRBJ2-5; 9 nucleotides agree with TRBD2. J gave up 5 bases and V 3 bases, and 13 bases lay outside the gene matches. This CDR3 comprises 16 residues. Germline values: CDR1 DFQATT, CDR2 SNEGSKA (reference sequence). DNA of the CDR3: TGCAGTGCTAGGACCCTCATTGCGGGAGGGAGGGAGACCCAGTACTTC. Protein: CSARTLIAGGRETQYF.

This clonotype was seen repeatedly, ten times or more. J is TRBJ2-3 and V is TRBV7-3, with TRBD2 as a possible D gene (5 bases). V dropped 5 bases and J dropped 1 base, with 16 bases sitting between them. CDR1 is SGHTA and CDR2 is FQGTGA in the germline V gene. This CDR3 is built from 16 residues. CDR3 nucleotide sequence: TGTGCCAGCAGCGAAGGGCTCTACGGGGGCACAGATACGCAGTATTTT. This gives the protein CASSEGLYGGTDTQYF.

The table lists this clonotype with a count of one. A read error may be the cause here, since a much bigger clone is one base away. The J gene is TRBJ2-1, the V gene TRBV7-2; D may be TRBD2 (5 bases). This CDR3 spans 12 amino acids. Trimming left V 11 bases short and J 3 bases short, with 11 bases between. Germline V gene sequence: CDR1 SGHTA, CDR2 FQGNSA. CDR3 in amino acids: CADSEYYNEQFF. CDR3 bases: TGTGCCGATAGCGAATACTACAATGAGCAGTTCTTC.

This clonotype was detected ten times or more. The rearrangement links TRBV4-2 to TRBJ2-1; 7 bases are shared with TRBD1. The germline V gene has CDR1 LGHNA and CDR2 YNFKEQ. The V and J ends lost 0 bases and 2 bases, in that order; junction bases with no gene match: 4. CDR3 size: 16 residues. The CDR3 region has the DNA TGTGCCAGCAGCCAAGAAGCGACAGGGACCTACAATGAGCAGTTCTTC. The encoded protein is CASSQEATGTYNEQFF.

This clonotype was observed at least ten times. This chain joins TRBV7-2 and TRBJ2-2; 7 bases are a match to TRBD2. Looked up from germline, CDR1 is SGHTA and CDR2 is FQGNSA. V dropped 5 bases and J dropped 3; count of bases not matched to a gene: 6. CDR3 length equals 15 residues. The CDR3 reads CASSPGLGDTGELFF. Here the CDR3 DNA reads TGTGCCAGCAGCCCCGGACTAGGCGACACCGGGGAGCTGTTTTTT.

This clonotype was picked up a small number of times. The rearrangement links TRBV5-1 to TRBJ2-6, with a possible D match to TRBD2 (6 bases). Trimming took off 2 bases at V and 4 bases at J, with 10 bases between the two ends. The germline V gene encodes CDR1 SGHRS and CDR2 YFSETQ. This CDR3 contains 15 residues. The CDR3: CASSFGTSGANVLTF. In nucleotides, the CDR3 is TGCGCCAGCAGCTTCGGGACTTCAGGGGCCAACGTCCTGACTTTC.

This clonotype was observed at least ten times. CDR3 sequence (DNA): TGTGCCAGCAGCTTGACCGGGACTAGCGGGAGGGGAGGCCAAGAGACCCAGTACTTC. This encodes CASSLTGTSGRGGQETQYF. J is TRBJ2-5 and V is TRBV11-1, with 16 positions matching TRBD2. With 3 bases clipped from V and 1 base from J, the junction kept 8 bases outside the gene matches. The V gene's germline CDR1 is SGHAT and CDR2 FQDESV (reference sequence). CDR3 length: 19 amino acids.

This clonotype was observed at least ten times. Here the CDR3 reads CASSPPWAGDGNQPQHF. Here the CDR3 DNA reads TGTGCCAGCAGCCCTCCTTGGGCAGGGGACGGCAATCAGCCCCAGCATTTT. V is TRBV28 and J is TRBJ1-5; D may be TRBD1 (6 bases). Germline V gene data show CDR1 as MDHEN and CDR2 as SYDVKM. The CDR3 has 17 residues. Trimming cost V 6 bases and J 2 bases, with 20 bases left between them.

This clonotype was counted at least ten times. The chain's CDR3 is CASSSTRRVSSYNEQFF. CDR3 nucleotide sequence: TGTGCCAGCAGCTCCACGAGGCGGGTGAGCTCCTACAATGAGCAGTTCTTC. This chain uses TRBV7-2 with TRBJ2-1; TRBD2 might be the D (5 bases). The CDR3 consists of 17 residues. Germline V gene data show CDR1 as SGHTA and CDR2 as FQGNSA. The V gene lost 4 bases and the J gene lost 0 bases, with 16 bases spanning the gap. The full variable domain, in which reference TRBV7-2 and TRBJ2-1 provide the parts outside the CDR3, is GAGVSQSPSNKVTEKGKDVELRCDPISGHTALYWYRQSLGQGLEFLIYFQGNSAPDKSGLPSDRFSAERTGGSVSTLTIQRTQQEDSAVYLCASSSTRRVSSYNEQFFGPGTRLTVL.

This clonotype was detected ten times or more. The chain has TRBV4-3 and TRBJ1-2; the match to TRBD1 covers 9 bases. The CDR3 covers 15 residues. Germline V gives CDR1 LGHNA, CDR2 YSLEER. Trimming removed 5 bases from V and 0 bases from J; junction bases left unmatched: 4. The CDR3 DNA reads as TGCGCCAGCAGCTCCCGGGACAGGGCTAACTATGGCTACACCTTC. It translates to CASSSRDRANYGYTF.

This clonotype has more than one count but fewer than ten. The chain uses TRBV20-1 and TRBJ2-2, with D possibly TRBD1 on 6 matching bases. Trimming shortened V by 3 bases and J by 5 bases, and 13 bases separated the two germline ends. This CDR3 spans 14 amino acids. Germline CDR1 DFQATT, CDR2 SNEGSKA (reference sequence). This chain's CDR3 is CSARVQGRTGELFF. In DNA, the CDR3 is TGCAGTGCTAGGGTCCAGGGGAGAACCGGGGAGCTGTTTTTT.

This clonotype was detected ten times or more. The J gene is TRBJ2-1, the V gene TRBV24-1; 9 bases fit TRBD2. The CDR3 runs to 15 residues. J gave up 5 bases and V 9 bases, and 10 bases lay outside the gene matches. Germline lookup yields CDR1 KGHDR and CDR2 SFDVKD. The CDR3 DNA sequence: TGTGCCACCGAGCAGGACCTAGCGGGAAACAATGAGCAGTTCTTC. This codes for CATEQDLAGNNEQFF.

This clonotype was seen ten or more times. The V and J genes are TRBV4-3 and TRBJ2-1, with D possibly matching TRBD1 (5 bases). This CDR3 region has 16 residues. V was trimmed by 0 bases and J by 0 bases, leaving 9 bases between them. Germline values: CDR1 LGHNA, CDR2 YSLEER. The chain's CDR3 is CASSQEDTYSYNEQFF. In DNA form, the CDR3 reads TGCGCCAGCAGCCAAGAGGACACATACTCCTACAATGAGCAGTTCTTC.